The following is a TCR beta chain sequence with its context. The data are from a study of control samples from healthy donors and cancer patients. The data were produced by immunoSEQ multiplex PCR, yet TCRdb's version contains in-frame clones alone and is incomplete. The sample includes 90,000 to 100,000 clones, around nine tenths of them seen just once. With 8 bases removed from V and 4 bases from J, the gap between germline ends came to 14 bases. The CDR3 consists of 13 residues. CDR1 and CDR2 from the germline V gene are MNHEY and SVGAGI. The specimen sequenced was blood. The V and J genes are TRBV6-5 and TRBJ2-5; no definite D call. The source is a woman aged 18-30 years in good health. This CDR3 is CASYASSTETQYF. CDR3 DNA sequence: TGTGCCAGCTACGCGTCTAGTACAGAGACCCAGTACTTC.